These 9 T cell receptor beta chains were sequenced from one sample in a study of T cells after yellow fever vaccination (dated by TCRdb to about 2019). This specimen's treatment or condition label, interpreted: live attenuated yellow fever vaccine strain. The library was built by means of 5' RACE. TCRdb lists the instrument as Illumina HiSeq 2500. TCRdb reworked the public reads: Q25 trimming with fastp, MiXCR clone assembly, productive beta chains retained. Each CDR3 protein gets just one entry, which takes the most common genes and DNA from the rows behind it. The sample includes around 65,000 distinct CDR3 sequences, with approximately 6.2% observed a single time. Roughly 2% of the sample comes from the top ten. The specimen was CD4+ T cells sorted from PBMCs, collected less than 16 days after the first yellow fever vaccination. The receptor source for this set is a man aged 18-30 years who received the YFV17D yellow fever vaccine.

The sample holds many counts of this clonotype. This chain connects TRBV29-1 to TRBJ1-5; TRBD1 aligns across 7 bases. The germline gives CDR1 SQVTM, CDR2 ANQGSEA. Losses at the gene ends were 6 bases for V and 4 bases for J; bases not matched to a gene: 6. This CDR3 is built from 13 residues. The DNA of the CDR3 is TGCAGCGTCGCTGGGACAGCTAATCAGCCCCAGCATTTT. Amino acid sequence: CSVAGTANQPQHF.

Ten or more counts support this clonotype. The genes are TRBV24-1 and TRBJ1-5; D possibly corresponds to TRBD1 (5 bases). This CDR3 region has 13 residues. Trimming left V 1 base short and J 6 bases short, with 6 bases between. Germline V CDR1 and CDR2: KGHDR, SFDVKD. Here the CDR3 reads CATSDFQGQPQHF. The CDR3 DNA sequence: TGTGCCACCAGTGATTTTCAGGGTCAGCCCCAGCATTTT.

This clonotype has at least ten counts. The chain has TRBV6-5 and TRBJ2-3, with a possible D match to TRBD2 (5 bases). CDR1 is MNHEY and CDR2 is SVGAGI in the germline V gene. V was shortened by 5 bases and J by 6 bases, with 6 bases between the two germline ends. This CDR3 is built from 11 residues. The CDR3 here is CASSPGDTQYF. CDR3 nucleotides: TGTGCCAGCAGTCCGGGGGATACGCAGTATTTT.

This clonotype was counted ten times or more. The chain combines TRBV7-2 with TRBJ2-1, with D perhaps being TRBD1 or TRBD2 (5 bases each). V was clipped by 5 bases and J by 1 base, with 12 bases between them. CDR3 length: 15 residues. Germline V gene sequence: CDR1 SGHTA, CDR2 FQGNSA. CDR3 sequence: CASSPGDRSYNEQFF. The CDR3, as DNA: TGTGCCAGCAGCCCCGGGGACCGATCCTACAATGAGCAGTTCTTC.

On this clonotype itself: Since a much larger clone is just one base distant, this may be a read error. This chain joins TRBV20-1 and TRBJ1-4, with D perhaps matching TRBD1 (5 bases). The CDR3 sequence is 13 residues long. Germline-derived CDR1 and CDR2 are DFQATT and SNEGSKA (reference sequence). Here the CDR3 reads CGAGDRRNEKLFF. CDR3 nucleotides: TGCGGTGCGGGGGACCGACGAAATGAAAAACTGTTTTTT.

This clonotype was recorded at least ten times. The CDR3 reads CASSRTGVVTEAFF. CDR3 DNA: TGTGCCAGCAGCCGGACAGGAGTCGTCACTGAAGCTTTCTTT. This rearrangement joins TRBV5-5 to TRBJ1-1, with 7 bases matching TRBD1. The CDR3 has 14 residues. Losses at the gene ends were 4 bases for V and 4 bases for J; bases not matched to a gene: 7. From germline, CDR1 is SGHKS and CDR2 YYEKEE (reference sequence).

This clonotype was observed many times. The CDR3 nucleotides read TGTGCCAGCAGCCGAAGCGAGGTCCCGAGCACAGATACGCAGTATTTT. Residues: CASSRSEVPSTDTQYF. The rearrangement joins TRBV7-9 to TRBJ2-3; D ambiguous. V was pared by 5 bases and J by 0 bases, with 15 bases between. Germline CDR1 reads SEHNR; CDR2 reads FQNEAQ (reference sequence). CDR3 length: 16 amino acids.

This clonotype was observed many times. The CDR3 reads CASSLHTGDQYF. The CDR3 coding sequence is TGTGCCAGCAGTCTCCACACGGGCGACCAGTACTTC. The V call is TRBV12-3 or TRBV12-4, the J call TRBJ2-5; no clear D gene. The CDR3 totals 12 residues. V was clipped by 5 bases and J by 10 bases, with 14 bases between them.

This clonotype was recorded at least ten times. V and J are TRBV20-1 and TRBJ2-3, with 11 nucleotides matching TRBD2. V lost 5 bases and J lost 0; bases outside the gene matches: 10. This CDR3 is 17 amino acids long. The germline CDR1 and CDR2 sequences are DFQATT and SNEGSKA (reference sequence). The CDR3 spells CSAPVLAGGVSTDTQYF. The CDR3 coding sequence is TGCAGTGCTCCCGTTCTAGCGGGGGGCGTAAGCACAGATACGCAGTATTTT.